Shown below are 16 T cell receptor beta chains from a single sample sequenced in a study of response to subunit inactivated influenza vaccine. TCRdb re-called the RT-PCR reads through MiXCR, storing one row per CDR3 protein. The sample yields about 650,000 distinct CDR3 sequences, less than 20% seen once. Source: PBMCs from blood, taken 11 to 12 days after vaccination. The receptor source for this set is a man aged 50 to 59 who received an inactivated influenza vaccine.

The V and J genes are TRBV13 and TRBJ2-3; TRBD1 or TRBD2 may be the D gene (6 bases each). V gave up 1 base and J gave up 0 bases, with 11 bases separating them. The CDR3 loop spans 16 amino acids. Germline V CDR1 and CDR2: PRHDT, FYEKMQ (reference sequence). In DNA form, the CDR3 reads TGTGCCAGCAGCTTAGAGGGGGGAGGCAGCACAGATACGCAGTATTTT. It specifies CASSLEGGGSTDTQYF. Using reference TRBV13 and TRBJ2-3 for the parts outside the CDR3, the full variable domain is AAGVIQSPRHLIKEKRETATLKCYPIPRHDTVYWYQQGPGQDPQFLISFYEKMQSDKGSIPDRFSAQQFSDYHSELNMSSLELGDSALYFCASSLEGGGSTDTQYFGPGTRLTVL.

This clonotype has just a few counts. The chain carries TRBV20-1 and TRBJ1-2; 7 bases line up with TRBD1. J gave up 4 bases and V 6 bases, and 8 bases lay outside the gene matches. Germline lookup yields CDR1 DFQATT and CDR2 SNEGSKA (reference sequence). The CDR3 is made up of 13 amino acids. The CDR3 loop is CSAKEGAVYGYTF. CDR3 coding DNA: TGCAGTGCCAAAGAGGGGGCGGTCTATGGCTACACCTTC.

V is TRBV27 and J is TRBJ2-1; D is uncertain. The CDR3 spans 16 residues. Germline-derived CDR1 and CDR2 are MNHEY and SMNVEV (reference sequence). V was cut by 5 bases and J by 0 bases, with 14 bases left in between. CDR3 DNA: TGTGCCAGCAGTAATATAGGGTACGGCTCCTACAATGAGCAGTTCTTC. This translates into CASSNIGYGSYNEQFF.

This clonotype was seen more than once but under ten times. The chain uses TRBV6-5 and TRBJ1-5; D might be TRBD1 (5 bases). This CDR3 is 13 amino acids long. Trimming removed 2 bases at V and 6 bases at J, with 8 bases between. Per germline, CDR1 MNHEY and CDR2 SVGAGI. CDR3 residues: CASSYRRGQPQHF. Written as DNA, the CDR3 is TGTGCCAGCAGTTACAGAAGGGGTCAGCCCCAGCATTTT.

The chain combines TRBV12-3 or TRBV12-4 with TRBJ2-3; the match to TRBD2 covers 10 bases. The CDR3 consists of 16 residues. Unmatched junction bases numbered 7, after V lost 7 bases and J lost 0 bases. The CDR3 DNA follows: TGTGCCAGCACTCTAGGACTAGCGGCCAGCACAGATACGCAGTATTTT. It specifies CASTLGLAASTDTQYF.

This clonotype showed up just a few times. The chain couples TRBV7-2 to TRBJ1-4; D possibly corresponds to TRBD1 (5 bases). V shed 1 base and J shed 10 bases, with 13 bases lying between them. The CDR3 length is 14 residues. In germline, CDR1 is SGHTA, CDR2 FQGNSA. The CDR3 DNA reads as TGTGCCAGCAGCTTAGGCCGGACCGGGGCAAAACTGTTTTTT. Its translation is CASSLGRTGAKLFF. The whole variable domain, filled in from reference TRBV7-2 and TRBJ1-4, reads GAGVSQSPSNKVTEKGKDVELRCDPISGHTALYWYRQSLGQGLEFLIYFQGNSAPDKSGLPSDRFSAERTGGSVSTLTIQRTQQEDSAVYLCASSLGRTGAKLFFGSGTQLSVL.

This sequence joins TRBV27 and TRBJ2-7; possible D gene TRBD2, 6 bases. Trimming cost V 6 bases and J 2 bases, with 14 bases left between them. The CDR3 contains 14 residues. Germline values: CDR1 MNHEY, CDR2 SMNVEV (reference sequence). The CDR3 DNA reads TGTGCCAGCAGACGGACCGGGACTCCCTACGAGCAGTACTTC. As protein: CASRRTGTPYEQYF.

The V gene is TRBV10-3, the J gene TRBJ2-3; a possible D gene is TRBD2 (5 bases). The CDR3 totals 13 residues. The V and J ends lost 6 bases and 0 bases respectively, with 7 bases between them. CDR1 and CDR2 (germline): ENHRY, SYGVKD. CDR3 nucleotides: TGTGCCATCAGCGGGATTAGCACAGATACGCAGTATTTT. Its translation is CAISGISTDTQYF.

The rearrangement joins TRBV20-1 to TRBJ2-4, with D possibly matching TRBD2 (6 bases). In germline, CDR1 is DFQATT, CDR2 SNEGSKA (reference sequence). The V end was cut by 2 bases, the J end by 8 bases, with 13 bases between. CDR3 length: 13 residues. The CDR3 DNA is TGCAGTGCTAGAATTGGAGGGGTGGACATTCAGTACTTC. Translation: CSARIGGVDIQYF.

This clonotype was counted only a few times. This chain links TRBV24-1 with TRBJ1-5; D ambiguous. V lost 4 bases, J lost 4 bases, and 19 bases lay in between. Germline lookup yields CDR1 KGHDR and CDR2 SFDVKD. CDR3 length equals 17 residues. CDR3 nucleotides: TGTGCCACCAGTGACTCAAGCCCGGGCCGCTATAATCAGCCCCAGCATTTT. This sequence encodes CATSDSSPGRYNQPQHF.

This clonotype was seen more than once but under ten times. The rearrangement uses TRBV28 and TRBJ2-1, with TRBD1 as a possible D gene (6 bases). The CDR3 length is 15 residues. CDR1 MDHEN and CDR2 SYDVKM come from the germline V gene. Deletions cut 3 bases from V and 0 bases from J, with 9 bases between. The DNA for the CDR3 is TGTGCCAGCAGTTTTACAGGGTTCTCCTACAATGAGCAGTTCTTC. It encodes CASSFTGFSYNEQFF.

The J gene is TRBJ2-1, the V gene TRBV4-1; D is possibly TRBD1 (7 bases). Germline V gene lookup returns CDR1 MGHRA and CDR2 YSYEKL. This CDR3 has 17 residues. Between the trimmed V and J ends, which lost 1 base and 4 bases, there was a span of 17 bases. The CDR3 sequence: CASSQASGGGLYNEQFF. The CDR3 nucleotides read TGCGCCAGCAGCCAAGCCTCTGGAGGGGGCTTATACAATGAGCAGTTCTTC.

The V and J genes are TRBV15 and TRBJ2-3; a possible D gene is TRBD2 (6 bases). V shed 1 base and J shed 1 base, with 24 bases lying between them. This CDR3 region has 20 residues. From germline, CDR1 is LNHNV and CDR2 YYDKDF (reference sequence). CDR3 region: CATSRGNMEGFVVGTDTQYF. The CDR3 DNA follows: TGTGCCACCAGCAGAGGGAATATGGAGGGTTTCGTTGTAGGCACAGATACGCAGTATTTT.

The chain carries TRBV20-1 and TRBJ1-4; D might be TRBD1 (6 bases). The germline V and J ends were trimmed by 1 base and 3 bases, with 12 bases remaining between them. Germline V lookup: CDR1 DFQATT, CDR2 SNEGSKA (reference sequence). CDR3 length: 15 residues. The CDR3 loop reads CSARGAAGANEKLFF. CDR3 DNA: TGCAGTGCTAGAGGGGCTGCAGGGGCTAATGAAAAACTGTTTTTT.

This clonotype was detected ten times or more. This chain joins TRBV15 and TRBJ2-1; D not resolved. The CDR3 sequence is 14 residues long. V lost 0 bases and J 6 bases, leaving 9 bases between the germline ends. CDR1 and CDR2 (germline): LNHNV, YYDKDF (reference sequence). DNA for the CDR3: TGTGCCACCAGCAGAGATACCCACTCCAATGAGCAGTTCTTC. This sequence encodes CATSRDTHSNEQFF. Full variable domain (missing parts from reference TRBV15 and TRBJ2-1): DAMVIQNPRYQVTQFGKPVTLSCSQTLNHNVMYWYQQKSSQAPKLLFHYYDKDFNNEADTPDNFQSRRPNTSFCFLDIRSPGLGDTAMYLCATSRDTHSNEQFFGPGTRLTVL.

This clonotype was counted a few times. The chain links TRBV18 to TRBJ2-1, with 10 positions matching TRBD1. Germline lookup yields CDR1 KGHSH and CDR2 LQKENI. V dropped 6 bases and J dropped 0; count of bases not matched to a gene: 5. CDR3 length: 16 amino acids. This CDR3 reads CASSTRTGGSYNEQFF. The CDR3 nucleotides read TGTGCCAGCTCTACCAGGACAGGGGGCTCCTACAATGAGCAGTTCTTC.